This T cell receptor (beta chain) is from a study of OX40 agonist ivuxolimab in advanced cancers. Study at large: Head and neck, renal cell, melanoma or hepatocellular carcinoma were the cancers that dose-escalation patients had. General observations from the study: Part of the nonresponder group also had normalized T-cell clonal expansion that was low. Undetermined was the antigen specificity of the expanded peripheral T cells.

TCRdb's copy holds only in-frame clones and misses some; the assay was immunoSEQ multiplex PCR. The sample lists about 77,000 clones, 85% to 90% occurring once. On this clone itself: Its target is unknown.

This CDR3 contains 14 residues. The J segment lost 7 bases and the V segment lost 5 bases, leaving 10 bases of the junction unmatched. Germline lookup yields CDR1 MGHDK and CDR2 SYGVNS. Sequenced here: CD4+ or CD8+ T cells sorted from blood, sampled in a trial of the OX40 agonist ivuxolimab. The chain joins TRBV25-1 to TRBJ1-2, with 7 positions matching TRBD1. This clonotype was sampled from an adult with an advanced solid tumor such as melanoma, head and neck, liver or kidney cancer. The CDR3 DNA is TGTGCCAGCAGTTGGACAGGTACAATCTCTGGCTACACCTTC. It is translated as CASSWTGTISGYTF.